This TCR beta chain comes out of a study of cytomegalovirus exposure and HLA in healthy donors. Findings of the study overall: Owing to their indistinguishability, certain V segments, notably TRBV6-2 and TRBV6-3, were excluded.

PCR used 60 Vbeta primers and 13 Jbeta primers. TCRdb keeps only in-frame clones here, not all; method: immunoSEQ multiplex PCR. The data hold 72,000 or so clones, with less than 80% observed a single time. Germline CDR1 reads MDHEN; CDR2 reads SYDVKM. Trimming pared 4 bases from V and 4 bases from J, leaving 14 bases between. The CDR3 length is 15 residues. This clone was observed once. The antigen remains undetermined. The V gene is TRBV28, the J gene TRBJ1-3, with D uncertain. The sequenced sample consisted of PBMCs. This TCR was sampled from a woman in her forties or fifties in good health and CMV-seronegative. CDR3 in DNA: TGTGCCAGCAGTTCCCCGGGGTCGAGAGGAAACACCATATATTTT. Residues: CASSSPGSRGNTIYF.